This TCR beta chain was profiled in a study of T cells after yellow fever vaccination. This clonotype was counted a few times. The germline gives CDR1 MNHEY, CDR2 SVGEGT. This CDR3 region has 15 residues. The V segment lost 6 bases and the J segment 1 base; nucleotides outside the gene matches: 7. From the 5' RACE reads, TCRdb called clonotypes with MiXCR, one entry per CDR3 protein. This table holds around 590,000 distinct CDR3 sequences, approximately 13% found once. Here the sequenced sample was PBMCs, taken on the day of the yellow fever booster vaccination. The source is a man aged 25 to 45 who received the YFV17D yellow fever vaccine. The chain employs TRBV6-2 or TRBV6-3 and TRBJ2-7; 9 bases map to TRBD2. The CDR3 region has the DNA TGTGCCAGCAGCTGGGCTAGCGGGGTATCCTACGAGCAGTACTTC. As protein: CASSWASGVSYEQYF.